The 12 T cell receptor beta chains below all came from one sample that was sequenced in a study of T cells in Graves' hyperthyroidism and ophthalmopathy. TCR beta CDR3 regions were amplified from RNA. HTBI primers were employed in a first-round RT-PCR of the TCR CDR3. TCRdb ran MiXCR on the multiplex PCR reads and lists one entry per CDR3 protein. The data contain about 250,000 distinct CDR3 sequences, approximately 14% of them singletons. Sequenced input: blood. The origin of the receptors is a woman aged 45 to 65 with Graves' hyperthyroidism that later progressed to Graves' ophthalmopathy.

The V and J genes are TRBV12-3 or TRBV12-4 and TRBJ2-5; TRBD1 aligns across 7 bases. The CDR3 sequence is 15 residues long. Trimming cost V 6 bases and J 3 bases; bases outside gene matches: 10. The CDR3 loop is CASRQTTGRKETQYF. DNA for the CDR3: TGTGCCAGCAGACAAACGACAGGGCGAAAAGAGACCCAGTACTTC.

This clonotype has just a few counts. The J gene is TRBJ1-2, the V gene TRBV18; a possible D gene is TRBD1 (5 bases). CDR1 and CDR2 from the germline V gene are KGHSH and LQKENI. This CDR3 comprises 15 residues. V was clipped by 1 base and J by 8 bases, with 17 bases between them. The CDR3 loop is CASSPLTQDTRGYTF. CDR3 bases: TGTGCCAGCTCACCACTAACACAGGATACGCGGGGCTACACCTTC.

This chain connects TRBV20-1 to TRBJ1-4; D is unresolved. Trimming stripped 1 base from V and 15 bases from J, with 12 bases between. The CDR3 spans 11 residues. Germline lookup yields CDR1 DFQATT and CDR2 SNEGSKA (reference sequence). The CDR3 loop is CSARGLPGMFF. CDR3 DNA: TGCAGTGCTAGAGGGCTGCCAGGCATGTTTTTT.

The table lists this clonotype with many counts. This sequence joins TRBV5-1 and TRBJ2-1; TRBD2 agrees at 16 bases. The CDR3 has 16 residues. Germline V gene sequence: CDR1 SGHRS, CDR2 YFSETQ. Trimming took 6 bases from V and 8 from J; bases not matched to a gene: 8. The CDR3 DNA reads as TGCGCCAGCACCGTGGGACTAGCGGGAGGGCTTGATGAGCAGTTCTTC. This translates into CASTVGLAGGLDEQFF.

Regarding this clonotype: Just one base apart from a much larger clone, this may be a read error. The CDR3 DNA is TGTGCCAGCAGTGTCGTGATCAGGAGGGAAAACAATGAGCAGTTCTTC. It encodes CASSVVIRRENNEQFF. This rearrangement joins TRBV28 to TRBJ2-1, with D tentatively TRBD2 (6 bases). CDR3 length equals 16 residues. The V gene lost 5 bases and the J gene lost 5 bases, with 19 bases spanning the gap. The V gene's germline CDR1 is MDHEN and CDR2 SYDVKM. Based on the CDR3 plus reference TRBV28 and TRBJ2-1, the full variable domain is DVKVTQSSRYLVKRTGEKVFLECVQDMDHENMFWYRQDPGLGLRLIYFSYDVKMKEKGDIPEGYSVSREKKERFSLILESASTNQTSMYLCASSVVIRRENNEQFFGPGTRLTVL.

V and J are TRBV5-8 and TRBJ2-5; tentative D call: TRBD2 (6 bases). Germline CDR1 and CDR2: SGHTS and YDEGEE. V was pared by 0 bases and J by 7 bases, with 19 bases between. The CDR3 contains 16 residues. The CDR3 DNA follows: TGTGCCAGCAGCTTGGGAATCGGGACTTTGGGCCCGACCCAGTACTTC. Protein: CASSLGIGTLGPTQYF.

V gene TRBV19 combines with J gene TRBJ1-5, with D possibly being TRBD1 (6 bases). Germline assignment: CDR1 LNHDA and CDR2 SQIVND (reference sequence). This CDR3 has 13 amino acids. The V end was cut by 6 bases, the J end by 6 bases, with 12 bases between. CDR3 sequence: CASSNRAGQPQHF. The CDR3 coding sequence is TGTGCCAGTAGCAACAGGGCCGGTCAGCCCCAGCATTTT.

In its sample, this clonotype was seen a few times. Compared with germline, one end of the junction differs, possibly owing to a read error. The V and J genes are TRBV5-6 and TRBJ2-1, with a weak D call TRBD2 (5 bases). The CDR3 covers 15 residues. The germline V gene has CDR1 SGHDT and CDR2 YYEEEE. The CDR3 loop is CAGSFREGLNNEQFF. In nucleotides, the CDR3 is TGTGCCGGCAGCTTTCGAGAGGGCCTTAACAATGAGCAGTTCTTC.

This clonotype came up many times. The genes are TRBV11-2 and TRBJ2-6, with no clear D. The V gene's germline CDR1 is SGHAT and CDR2 FQNNGV. The CDR3 length is 18 residues. V gave up 4 bases and J gave up 1 base, with 17 bases separating them. The DNA for the CDR3 is TGTGCCAGCAGCTATCTCAACGGTAGACATTCTGGGGCCAACGTCCTGACTTTC. Its protein product is CASSYLNGRHSGANVLTF.

This clonotype was picked up many times. The chain carries TRBV7-2 and TRBJ2-2; TRBD2 aligns across 7 bases. Germline assignment: CDR1 SGHTA and CDR2 FQGNSA. V was clipped by 1 base and J by 4 bases; unmatched bases: 12. This CDR3 region has 18 residues. The CDR3 sequence is CASSLDGFGRRSTGELFF. The CDR3 bases are TGTGCCAGCAGCTTAGACGGTTTCGGGAGGCGAAGCACCGGGGAGCTGTTTTTT. Based on the CDR3 plus reference TRBV7-2 and TRBJ2-2, the full variable domain is GAGVSQSPSNKVTEKGKDVELRCDPISGHTALYWYRQSLGQGLEFLIYFQGNSAPDKSGLPSDRFSAERTGGSVSTLTIQRTQQEDSAVYLCASSLDGFGRRSTGELFFGEGSRLTVL.

There are a few counts of this clonotype. This sequence joins TRBV19 and TRBJ2-1, with 9 nucleotides matching TRBD2. Germline V gene sequence: CDR1 LNHDA, CDR2 SQIVND (reference sequence). This CDR3 region has 16 residues. Unmatched junction bases numbered 8, after V lost 2 bases and J lost 6 bases. CDR3 nucleotides: TGTGCCAGTAGTATAATAGCGGGGGCCATCGGCAATGAGCAGTTCTTC. This sequence encodes CASSIIAGAIGNEQFF.

This clonotype has a count of ten or more. The chain couples TRBV5-1 to TRBJ2-1; D not certain. Germline CDR1 reads SGHRS; CDR2 reads YFSETQ. The CDR3 spans 12 residues. Trimming removed 0 bases from V and 9 bases from J, with 7 bases in between. CDR3 DNA sequence: TGCGCCAGCAGCTTGGGTCCTGGTGAGCAGTTCTTC. Amino acid sequence: CASSLGPGEQFF.